These T cell receptor beta chains were read from a single sample in a study of T cells after yellow fever vaccination. TCRdb re-derived calls from the 5' RACE reads in MiXCR, one entry per CDR3 protein. The sample lists approximately 510,000 distinct CDR3 sequences; 21% were seen once. This sample comprised PBMCs, obtained roughly 20 days after the first yellow fever vaccination. Receptor source: a man aged 18 to 29 who received the YFV17D yellow fever vaccine. Each CDR3 is given without its conserved first and last residue.

TRBJ2-2 | TRBV4-3 | ASSQVTDGELF
TRBJ2-7 | TRBV4-3 | ASSQGRGRAASEQY
TRBJ2-1 | TRBV7-2 | ASSKDPGRRNNEQF
TRBJ1-2 | TRBV29-1 | SALPIEDDGYT
TRBJ2-7 | TRBV27 | ASSLLGENYEQY
TRBJ2-1 | TRBV24-1 | ATSDPTTGYNEQF
TRBJ1-3 | TRBV3-1 | ASSQATGAGNTIY
TRBJ2-4 | TRBV28 | ASSLSLEVAKNIQY
TRBJ1-1 | TRBV29-1 | SVAADRGWRMNTEAF
TRBJ2-2 | TRBV7-2 | ASSLPYRPGELF
TRBJ1-2 | TRBV7-2 | ASSPSEGAGYT
TRBJ2-5 | TRBV5-1 | ASSFAGGRGETQY
TRBJ2-7 | TRBV5-6 | ASSFDRTGVNEQY
TRBJ2-3 | TRBV29-1 | SVAGTLTDTQY
TRBJ2-1 | TRBV5-1 | ASSLGGGGFYNEQF
TRBJ1-5 | TRBV12-3/TRBV12-4 | ASSASEGALQPQH
TRBJ2-7 | TRBV12-3/TRBV12-4 | ASSLAFRAEQY
TRBJ2-2 | TRBV5-1 | ASSERTANTGELF
TRBJ1-4 | TRBV5-1 | ASSLAGTGGEKLF
TRBJ1-1 | TRBV7-2 | ASSFGPVDTEAF
TRBJ1-4 | TRBV12-3/TRBV12-4 | ASSPRTGPNEKLF
TRBJ2-7 | TRBV5-1 | ASSGGTEIGRGDSYEQY
TRBJ2-7 | TRBV12-3/TRBV12-4 | ASSLDSGSQY
TRBJ1-2 | TRBV7-3 | ASSSNRARYGYT
TRBJ2-5 | TRBV20-1 | SAPDRESALRETQY
TRBJ1-1 | TRBV5-4 | ANHPPGGLGGKDTEAF
TRBJ2-7 | TRBV10-3 | AIMGGDRVNHEQY
TRBJ2-2 | TRBV6-1 | ASSQGQGFTGELF
TRBJ2-3 | TRBV7-8 | ASSPAGASGGATDTQY
TRBJ2-1 | TRBV7-2 | ASSQRLRDNEQF
TRBJ2-5 | TRBV6-1 | ASREDRGLN
TRBJ2-2 | TRBV7-2 | ASRPTGTGVTGELF